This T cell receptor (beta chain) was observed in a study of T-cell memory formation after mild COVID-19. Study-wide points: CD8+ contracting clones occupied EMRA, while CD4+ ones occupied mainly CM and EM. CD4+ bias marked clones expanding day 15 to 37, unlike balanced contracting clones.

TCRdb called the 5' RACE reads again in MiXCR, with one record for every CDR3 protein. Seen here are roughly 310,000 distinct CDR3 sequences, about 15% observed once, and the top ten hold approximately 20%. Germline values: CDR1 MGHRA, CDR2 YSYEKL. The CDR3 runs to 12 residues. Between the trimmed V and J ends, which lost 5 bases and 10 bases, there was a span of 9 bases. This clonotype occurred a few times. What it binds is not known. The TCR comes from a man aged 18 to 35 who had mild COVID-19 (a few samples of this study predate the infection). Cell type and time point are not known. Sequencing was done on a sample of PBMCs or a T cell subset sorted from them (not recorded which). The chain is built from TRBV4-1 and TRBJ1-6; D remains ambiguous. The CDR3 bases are TGCGCCAGCAGCTCCCAGCGGTCACCCCTCCACTTT. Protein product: CASSSQRSPLHF.